This paragraph covers one TCR beta chain sequence. Its antigen is not identified. All donors qualified as healthy HIV-negative adults and had experienced no recent acute infections or vaccinations. This record belongs to a study of shared clonotypes between healthy human individuals. Study-wide background: Per donor, three plates held CD4 naive cells, three held CD4 memory, two held CD8 naive and one held CD8 memory.

Clones were read by immunoSEQ multiplex PCR, and TCRdb kept only the in-frame ones, dropping some. The sample contains 2.3 million or so clones, over 90% of which appear only once. Study-level results: Clonotypes which were not shared had lower generation probabilities than clonotypes that all four donors shared.

Trimming shortened V by 3 bases and J by 1 base, and 21 bases separated the two germline ends. This CDR3 is built from 18 residues. Looked up from germline, CDR1 is LNHDA and CDR2 is SQIVND (reference sequence). This sequence originates from a man aged 18 to 29 in good health. Some clones in this sample may be carry-over from other donors' samples. The sequencing sample was made of naive CD4+ T cells from PBMCs. As to subset: CD45RA+ positively selected. The chain has TRBV19 and TRBJ1-1; the D gene is possibly TRBD1 (5 bases). The DNA for the CDR3 is TGTGCCAGTAGTATCGGTTCTCTGGGGCAATGGGAGAACACTGAAGCTTTCTTT. Translating gives CASSIGSLGQWENTEAFF. Looking up the rest from reference TRBV19 and TRBJ1-1 gives the full variable domain: DGGITQSPKYLFRKEGQNVTLSCEQNLNHDAMYWYRQDPGQGLRLIYYSQIVNDFQKGDIAEGYSVSREKKESFPLTVTSAQKNPTAFYLCASSIGSLGQWENTEAFFGQGTRLTVV.